These 32 T cell receptor beta chains originate from one sample sequenced in a study of shared clonotypes between healthy human individuals. The assay was immunoSEQ multiplex PCR, and TCRdb's table has in-frame clones only and misses some. The repertoire holds about 1.1 million clones, with about 80% as singletons. Input material: memory CD4+ T cells from PBMCs. The sample's subset: CD45RA-negative fraction. Receptors originate from a man younger than 35 in good health. Some clones in this sample may be carry-over from other donors' samples.

The V gene is TRBV5-1, the J gene TRBJ2-1, with 8 bases fitting TRBD1. CDR1 is SGHRS and CDR2 is YFSETQ in the germline V gene. The CDR3 has 12 residues. With V trimmed by 4 bases and J by 15 bases, 9 bases remained unmatched. The CDR3 bases are TGCGCCAGCAGCCCGGACTCCGGACAGGGGTTCTTC. It yields the protein CASSPDSGQGFF.

This clone was counted ten times or more. The rearrangement uses TRBV4-2 and TRBJ2-7, with 11 bases fitting TRBD1. CDR1 is LGHNA, CDR2 YNFKEQ, per germline. The J segment lost 3 bases and the V segment lost 2 bases, leaving 3 bases of the junction unmatched. The CDR3 sequence is 15 residues long. The DNA of the CDR3 is TGTGCCAGCAGCCAAAGGACAGGGGGCGGCTACGAGCAGTACTTC. Residues: CASSQRTGGGYEQYF.

The chain employs TRBV6-1 and TRBJ1-1; D gene unclear. The V and J ends lost 6 bases and 4 bases respectively, with 12 bases between them. The CDR3 spans 13 residues. CDR1 MNHNS and CDR2 SASEGT come from the germline V gene. Written as DNA, the CDR3 is TGTGCCAGCAGCGACTATGGGTTCACTGAAGCTTTCTTT. It is translated as CASSDYGFTEAFF.

Note on this clone: Other nucleotide sequences in the sample specify the same CDR3. The chain recombines TRBV5-1 with TRBJ2-3, with no clear D. There are 14 residues in the CDR3. The V gene's germline CDR1 is SGHRS and CDR2 YFSETQ. Trimming took 0 bases from V and 3 from J, leaving 8 bases between them. The CDR3 sequence: CASSLGDGTDTQYF. The CDR3 nucleotides are TGCGCCAGCAGCTTGGGGGATGGGACAGATACGCAGTATTTT.

This chain links TRBV7-9 with TRBJ1-1; tentatively, D is TRBD1 (5 bases). The CDR3 is made up of 14 amino acids. Trimming took off 3 bases at V and 4 bases at J, with 12 bases between the two ends. Looked up from germline, CDR1 is SEHNR and CDR2 is FQNEAQ (reference sequence). DNA for the CDR3: TGTGCCAGCAGCTTTCTCAGGGAGAGCACTGAAGCTTTCTTT. Its translation is CASSFLRESTEAFF.

The genes are TRBV7-3 and TRBJ2-7; D not resolved. The CDR3 has 13 amino acids. Per germline, CDR1 SGHTA and CDR2 FQGTGA. With 1 base removed from V and 3 bases from J, the gap between germline ends came to 7 bases. CDR3 bases: TGTGCCAGCAGCTTAATGCGAGGCTACGAGCAGTACTTC. Encoded protein: CASSLMRGYEQYF.

The V and J genes are TRBV4-3 and TRBJ1-1; no reliable D call. CDR1 and CDR2 from the germline V gene are LGHNA and YSLEER. Trimming removed 3 bases at V and 6 bases at J, with 11 bases between. This CDR3 spans 13 amino acids. The CDR3 DNA reads TGCGCCAGCAGCCAGGAGGCCCGGTCTGAAGCTTTCTTT. It translates to CASSQEARSEAFF.

The rearrangement uses TRBV4-1 and TRBJ2-1, with D perhaps matching TRBD2 (6 bases). There are 18 residues in the CDR3. V was trimmed by 0 bases and J by 0 bases, leaving 15 bases between them. Germline CDR1 MGHRA, CDR2 YSYEKL. This CDR3 is CASSQDPSASYSYNEQFF. CDR3 DNA: TGCGCCAGCAGCCAAGATCCTAGCGCGAGCTACTCCTACAATGAGCAGTTCTTC.

Remarks on this clone: Different DNA sequences within this sample yield the same CDR3. The chain employs TRBV2 and TRBJ2-7; 10 bases match TRBD1. There are 15 residues in the CDR3. V dropped 1 base and J dropped 2; count of bases not matched to a gene: 2. CDR1 is SNHLY and CDR2 is FYNNEI in the germline V gene. The CDR3 bases are TGTGCCAGCAGTGAAGGGGGGACAGGGGCCTACGAGCAGTACTTC. Translated, it gives CASSEGGTGAYEQYF. The full variable domain, rest sourced from reference TRBV2 and TRBJ2-7, is EPEVTQTPSHQVTQMGQEVILRCVPISNHLYFYWYRQILGQKVEFLVSFYNNEISEKSEIFDDQFSVERPDGSNFTLKIRSTKLEDSAMYFCASSEGGTGAYEQYFGPGTRLTVT.

The V and J genes are TRBV18 and TRBJ2-1; 8 bases agree with TRBD2. CDR1 is KGHSH, CDR2 LQKENI, per germline. The CDR3 is 14 amino acids. Trimming at V came to 2 bases and at J to 4 bases, leaving 1 base not matched to a gene. CDR3 region: CASSPSGGYNEQFF. The CDR3 DNA sequence: TGTGCCAGCTCACCATCGGGAGGGTACAATGAGCAGTTCTTC.

In the case of this clone: This specimen includes other DNA sequences encoding the same CDR3. The chain combines TRBV30 with TRBJ2-7; 8 bases line up with TRBD1. Per germline, CDR1 GTSNPN and CDR2 SVGIG (reference sequence). V gave up 3 bases and J gave up 6 bases; unmatched junction bases: 10. This CDR3 is 14 amino acids long. Here the CDR3 reads CAWRGPPGGREQYF. CDR3 in DNA: TGTGCCTGGAGGGGTCCTCCAGGGGGCCGCGAGCAGTACTTC.

The chain couples TRBV5-4 to TRBJ2-7; TRBD2 is a possible D gene (5 bases). This CDR3 contains 15 residues. The V gene lost 1 base and the J gene lost 1 base, with 12 bases spanning the gap. CDR1 and CDR2 (germline): SGHNT, YYREEE (reference sequence). DNA for the CDR3: TGTGCCAGCAGCTTGTCGGCGGGCCGGTCCTACGAGCAGTACTTC. Protein sequence: CASSLSAGRSYEQYF.

The chain combines TRBV2 with TRBJ1-5; D gene uncertain. V gave up 2 bases and J gave up 5 bases, with 13 bases separating them. In germline, CDR1 is SNHLY, CDR2 FYNNEI. The CDR3 consists of 15 residues. CDR3 sequence (DNA): TGTGCCAGCAGTGAAAATGACCTTCGGGATCAGCCCCAGCATTTT. Translation gives CASSENDLRDQPQHF. The variable domain in full, completed from reference TRBV2 and TRBJ1-5, reads EPEVTQTPSHQVTQMGQEVILRCVPISNHLYFYWYRQILGQKVEFLVSFYNNEISEKSEIFDDQFSVERPDGSNFTLKIRSTKLEDSAMYFCASSENDLRDQPQHFGDGTRLSIL.

This clone was found a few times. The chain recombines TRBV5-1 with TRBJ2-7; 8 positions match TRBD2. J gave up 7 bases and V 4 bases, and 10 bases lay outside the gene matches. Germline V gene lookup returns CDR1 SGHRS and CDR2 YFSETQ. The CDR3 runs to 14 residues. The CDR3 loop reads CASSPESGRLEQYF. CDR3 nucleotide sequence: TGCGCCAGCAGCCCTGAAAGCGGGAGATTGGAGCAGTACTTC.

This sequence joins TRBV7-2 and TRBJ2-5, with D possibly being TRBD2 (6 bases). CDR3 size: 15 residues. From germline, CDR1 is SGHTA and CDR2 FQGNSA. Trimming took off 1 base at V and 0 bases at J, with 9 bases between the two ends. The CDR3 DNA reads as TGTGCCAGCAGCTTAGGGGGCGGGGACCAAGAGACCCAGTACTTC. Amino acid sequence: CASSLGGGDQETQYF.

The chain has TRBV5-4 and TRBJ2-2; 10 bases map to TRBD1. Germline assignment: CDR1 SGHNT and CDR2 YYREEE (reference sequence). The CDR3 sequence is 16 residues long. J was trimmed by 4 bases and V by 4 bases; bases with no gene match: 7. CDR3 sequence: CASSPGQGRSTGELFF. The CDR3 DNA sequence: TGTGCCAGCAGCCCGGGACAGGGGCGCTCCACCGGGGAGCTGTTTTTT.

This chain joins TRBV18 and TRBJ2-3; 7 nucleotides agree with TRBD2. The CDR3 runs to 14 residues. Trimming at V came to 4 bases and at J to 4 bases, leaving 5 bases not matched to a gene. Germline V CDR1 and CDR2: KGHSH, LQKENI. The CDR3 DNA reads TGTGCCAGCTCACGGCGGGAGCCCGCAGATACGCAGTATTTT. Residues: CASSRREPADTQYF. Drawing the rest from reference TRBV18 and TRBJ2-3, the complete variable domain is NAGVMQNPRHLVRRRGQEARLRCSPMKGHSHVYWYRQLPEEGLKFMVYLQKENIIDESGMPKERFSAEFPKEGPSILRIQQVVRGDSAAYFCASSRREPADTQYFGPGTRLTVL.

CDR3 amino acids: CASTPWPFNEQYF. In DNA form, the CDR3 reads TGTGCCAGCACCCCATGGCCTTTTAACGAGCAGTACTTC. J is TRBJ2-5 and V is TRBV6-6, with no clear D. The tail of the sequence fits TRBJ2-7 better, so the J call may be wrong. CDR1 is MNHNY, CDR2 SVGAGI, per germline (reference sequence). The CDR3 runs to 13 residues.

This clone has a handful of counts. One junction end disagrees with the germline gene, perhaps due to a read error. The rearrangement joins TRBV7-6 to TRBJ2-1; 9 bases map to TRBD2. This CDR3 has 14 amino acids. Germline V CDR1 and CDR2: SGHVS, FNYEAQ. The CDR3 coding sequence is TGTGCCAGCAGCTTAGATTCTAGCGGGACGAGGCGGATCTTC. Translation: CASSLDSSGTRRIF.

Comments on this clone: A much larger clone differs by one base, so this may be a read error. The chain has TRBV28 and TRBJ1-2; 9 nucleotides align to TRBD1. J was trimmed by 5 bases and V by 6 bases; bases with no gene match: 1. The CDR3 is 12 amino acids. Per germline, CDR1 MDHEN and CDR2 SYDVKM. The chain's CDR3 is CASRGTGYGYTF. CDR3 coding DNA: TGTGCCAGCAGGGGGACAGGGTATGGCTACACCTTC.

This clone has only one observation. The CDR3 spells CASSMDISGANVLTF. The DNA of the CDR3 is TGTGCCAGCAGCATGGACATCTCTGGGGCCAACGTCCTGACTTTC. The J gene is TRBJ2-6, the V gene TRBV7-2; D perhaps matches TRBD1 (5 bases). Trimming stripped 5 bases from V and 0 bases from J, with 8 bases between. Per the germline V gene, CDR1 is SGHTA and CDR2 is FQGNSA. The length of the CDR3 is 15 residues.

This chain connects TRBV28 to TRBJ1-5; D is possibly TRBD1 (5 bases). Trimming removed 5 bases from V and 2 bases from J, with 16 bases in between. Germline lookup yields CDR1 MDHEN and CDR2 SYDVKM. The CDR3 is 16 amino acids. CDR3 bases: TGTGCCAGCAGTATTAATAGGGGAAGTGGCAATCAGCCCCAGCATTTT. Its protein is CASSINRGSGNQPQHF. Based on the CDR3 plus reference TRBV28 and TRBJ1-5, the full variable domain is DVKVTQSSRYLVKRTGEKVFLECVQDMDHENMFWYRQDPGLGLRLIYFSYDVKMKEKGDIPEGYSVSREKKERFSLILESASTNQTSMYLCASSINRGSGNQPQHFGDGTRLSIL.

V and J are TRBV4-2 and TRBJ2-1; 8 bases map to TRBD2. The CDR3 runs to 16 residues. V lost 6 bases and J lost 6; bases outside the gene matches: 13. CDR1 LGHNA and CDR2 YNFKEQ come from the germline V gene. CDR3 amino acids: CASSLWAGGRPNEQFF. CDR3 sequence (DNA): TGTGCCAGCAGTCTTTGGGCGGGAGGCCGCCCCAATGAGCAGTTCTTC.

The chain has TRBV16 and TRBJ1-4, with no clear D. The ends were cut back, 0 bases at V and 8 bases at J, with 7 bases in the middle. This CDR3 spans 13 amino acids. From germline, CDR1 is KGHSY and CDR2 FQNENV. CDR3 loop: CASSQSSPEKLFF. The DNA of the CDR3 is TGTGCCAGCAGCCAATCCTCGCCGGAAAAACTGTTTTTT.

This clone is a singleton in its sample. This chain uses TRBV7-8 with TRBJ1-5; unclear D gene. Germline assignment: CDR1 SGHVS and CDR2 FQNEAQ. The CDR3 has 15 amino acids. V gave up 1 base and J gave up 9 bases, with 16 bases separating them. CDR3 residues: CASSLVQIDARPQHF. CDR3 DNA sequence: TGTGCCAGCAGCTTAGTTCAGATAGACGCTCGGCCCCAGCATTTT.

This rearrangement joins TRBV28 to TRBJ1-4; D is uncertain. The V end was cut by 4 bases, the J end by 6 bases, with 15 bases between. There are 15 residues in the CDR3. Germline V gene sequence: CDR1 MDHEN, CDR2 SYDVKM. For the CDR3, the DNA is TGTGCCAGCAGTTCCATCGTTGGATTTGATGAAAAACTGTTTTTT. This translates into CASSSIVGFDEKLFF.

The CDR3, as DNA: TGTGCCAGCAGTTTCGGGAGCCCTGAAGCTTTCTTT. As protein: CASSFGSPEAFF. This chain joins TRBV6-6 and TRBJ1-1; D not certain. Germline lookup yields CDR1 MNHNY and CDR2 SVGAGI (reference sequence). V lost 4 bases and J 6 bases, leaving 9 bases between the germline ends. This CDR3 is built from 12 residues.

This clone was recorded at least ten times. This rearrangement joins TRBV6-1 to TRBJ2-1; 9 nucleotides agree with TRBD2. CDR3 length: 16 residues. CDR1 MNHNS and CDR2 SASEGT come from the germline V gene. With 1 base clipped from V and 2 bases from J, the junction kept 3 bases outside the gene matches. CDR3 nucleotide sequence: TGTGCCAGCAGTGAAGAGGGCGGGAGGGCCTACAATGAGCAGTTCTTC. Translating gives CASSEEGGRAYNEQFF.

The rearrangement joins TRBV27 to TRBJ1-3, with D perhaps matching TRBD1 (5 bases). Germline CDR1 is MNHEY and CDR2 is SMNVEV (reference sequence). V lost 3 bases to trimming and J lost 0 bases, with 12 bases between them. The CDR3 is made up of 16 amino acids. The CDR3 DNA is TGTGCCAGCAGTTTGGCGGGGGACCACTCTGGAAACACCATATATTTT. Amino acids: CASSLAGDHSGNTIYF.

This chain joins TRBV5-1 and TRBJ2-1, with 10 bases matching TRBD1. The CDR3 has 16 amino acids. Per germline, CDR1 SGHRS and CDR2 YFSETQ. Losses at the gene ends were 4 bases for V and 7 bases for J; bases not matched to a gene: 11. The CDR3 sequence is CASSSDGTGVGNEQFF. The CDR3 DNA reads TGCGCCAGCAGCAGTGACGGGACAGGGGTGGGAAATGAGCAGTTCTTC. The variable domain in full, completed from reference TRBV5-1 and TRBJ2-1, reads KAGVTQTPRYLIKTRGQQVTLSCSPISGHRSVSWYQQTPGQGLQFLFEYFSETQRNKGNFPGRFSGRQFSNSRSEMNVSTLELGDSALYLCASSSDGTGVGNEQFFGPGTRLTVL.

The chain joins TRBV18 to TRBJ1-2; 8 bases match TRBD1. The CDR3 covers 17 residues. Trimming removed 1 base from V and 4 bases from J; junction bases left unmatched: 11. The germline V gene has CDR1 KGHSH and CDR2 LQKENI. In DNA form, the CDR3 reads TGTGCCAGCTCACCACTCCTGGACAGGGATCCATCCTATGGCTACACCTTC. This encodes CASSPLLDRDPSYGYTF.

This clone was seen just once. The chain uses TRBV4-3 and TRBJ2-1; 9 bases map to TRBD2. Germline V lookup: CDR1 LGHNA, CDR2 YSLEER. The CDR3 length is 19 residues. V gave up 0 bases and J gave up 0 bases; unmatched junction bases: 9. CDR3 in amino acids: CASSQDPQLAGSSYNEQFF. CDR3 DNA: TGCGCCAGCAGCCAAGACCCACAGCTAGCGGGGAGCTCCTACAATGAGCAGTTCTTC.